A single sample gave rise to the 19 T cell receptor beta chains below, sequenced in a study of blood T cell repertoires in COVID-19. Some clones are missing from TCRdb's copy, which holds only in-frame ones; the method was immunoSEQ multiplex PCR. The data hold about 310,000 clones, with nearly 90% observed a single time. Sequencing was done on a sample of PBMCs or T cells enriched from blood (not recorded which). The receptor source for this set is a woman under 30 with acute COVID-19.

The chain uses TRBV27 and TRBJ1-3, with a weak D call TRBD1 (6 bases). The CDR3 loop spans 14 amino acids. With 5 bases removed from V and 5 bases from J, the gap between germline ends came to 13 bases. Germline CDR1 MNHEY, CDR2 SMNVEV (reference sequence). CDR3 sequence reads: CASSPLRDRNTIYF. In nucleotides, the CDR3 is TGTGCCAGCAGTCCCCTTAGGGACAGAAACACCATATATTTT.

The chain joins TRBV29-1 to TRBJ2-7, with a possible D match to TRBD2 (6 bases). The CDR3 spans 12 residues. V lost 6 bases, J lost 2 bases, and 11 bases lay in between. CDR1 is SQVTM, CDR2 ANQGSEA, per germline. CDR3 in amino acids: CSVREPPYEQYF. CDR3 sequence (DNA): TGCAGCGTCCGGGAGCCCCCCTACGAGCAGTACTTC.

The chain couples TRBV3-1 (or the pseudogene TRBV3-2) to TRBJ2-5, with a possible D match to TRBD1 (5 bases). This CDR3 has 13 residues. V dropped 2 bases and J dropped 3 bases, with 7 bases sitting between them. Germline V CDR1 and CDR2: LGHDT, YNNKEL (reference sequence). The CDR3 reads CASSQRGEETQYF. The CDR3 DNA reads as TGTGCCAGCAGCCAAAGGGGTGAAGAGACCCAGTACTTC.

The chain is built from TRBV2 and TRBJ2-1; 9 positions match TRBD2. The CDR3 contains 15 residues. Trimming cost V 3 bases and J 7 bases; bases outside gene matches: 7. Germline CDR1 is SNHLY and CDR2 is FYNNEI. The CDR3 loop reads CASSEGSSGSNEQFF. In nucleotides, the CDR3 is TGTGCCAGCAGTGAGGGGAGTAGCGGGAGTAATGAGCAGTTCTTC.

This clone occurred once. This chain uses TRBV7-9 with TRBJ2-7; tentative D call: TRBD2 (6 bases). The CDR3 loop spans 12 amino acids. The V and J ends lost 4 bases and 6 bases respectively, with 10 bases between them. Germline CDR1 SEHNR, CDR2 FQNEAQ (reference sequence). This chain's CDR3 is CASSSREVEQYF. CDR3 coding DNA: TGTGCCAGCAGCTCCAGGGAGGTCGAGCAGTACTTC. Looking up the rest from reference TRBV7-9 and TRBJ2-7 gives the full variable domain: DTGVSQNPRHKITKRGQNVTFRCDPISEHNRLYWYRQTLGQGPEFLTYFQNEAQLEKSRLLSDRFSAERPKGSFSTLEIQRTEQGDSAMYLCASSSREVEQYFGPGTRLTVT.

The rearrangement joins TRBV28 to TRBJ1-2, with a possible D match to TRBD1 (5 bases). This CDR3 has 15 residues. The V and J ends lost 2 bases and 5 bases respectively, with 15 bases between them. Germline CDR1 and CDR2: MDHEN and SYDVKM. The DNA for the CDR3 is TGTGCCAGCAGTTTAAATCAGCAGGGTCGGTATGGCTACACCTTC. Amino acid sequence: CASSLNQQGRYGYTF.

V is TRBV7-9 and J is TRBJ2-7, with D uncertain. The ends were cut back, 7 bases at V and 0 bases at J, with 22 bases in the middle. The CDR3 length is 17 residues. Germline lookup yields CDR1 SEHNR and CDR2 FQNEAQ (reference sequence). CDR3 region: CASIPVLLITDSYEQYF. CDR3 nucleotides: TGTGCCAGCATTCCCGTCCTACTAATAACGGACTCCTACGAGCAGTACTTC. Filled out from reference TRBV7-9 and TRBJ2-7, the complete variable domain reads DTGVSQNPRHKITKRGQNVTFRCDPISEHNRLYWYRQTLGQGPEFLTYFQNEAQLEKSRLLSDRFSAERPKGSFSTLEIQRTEQGDSAMYLCASIPVLLITDSYEQYFGPGTRLTVT.

V and J are TRBV7-9 and TRBJ1-1, with D hard to call. The ends were cut back, 3 bases at V and 5 bases at J, with 10 bases in the middle. Germline loops: CDR1 SEHNR, CDR2 FQNEAQ (reference sequence). The CDR3 contains 13 residues. The CDR3 spells CASSFPLWTEAFF. The CDR3 DNA follows: TGTGCCAGCAGCTTCCCACTGTGGACTGAAGCTTTCTTT.

This clone was seen a few times. This sequence joins TRBV19 and TRBJ2-1; tentative D call: TRBD1 (6 bases). Trimming took 4 bases from V and 2 from J, leaving 15 bases between them. The germline V gene has CDR1 LNHDA and CDR2 SQIVND (reference sequence). The CDR3 contains 16 residues. The CDR3 here is CASSNPTGLTYNEQFF. The CDR3 DNA sequence: TGTGCCAGTAGTAACCCCACAGGGCTAACCTACAATGAGCAGTTCTTC. Supplemented by reference TRBV19 and TRBJ2-1, the full variable domain reads DGGITQSPKYLFRKEGQNVTLSCEQNLNHDAMYWYRQDPGQGLRLIYYSQIVNDFQKGDIAEGYSVSREKKESFPLTVTSAQKNPTAFYLCASSNPTGLTYNEQFFGPGTRLTVL.

V is TRBV28 and J is TRBJ2-5, with TRBD1 matching 10 bases. This CDR3 has 20 residues. Trimming cost V 1 base and J 4 bases; bases outside gene matches: 18. CDR1 MDHEN and CDR2 SYDVKM come from the germline V gene. DNA of the CDR3: TGTGCCAGCAGTTTATATCTCGGCCAGGGGGGGACAGGGGCCCCAGAGACCCAGTACTTC. Translating it yields CASSLYLGQGGTGAPETQYF.

This chain joins TRBV7-9 and TRBJ1-2; 8 bases are shared with TRBD1. Trimming took 1 base from V and 7 from J; bases not matched to a gene: 8. Germline V gene data show CDR1 as SEHNR and CDR2 as FQNEAQ (reference sequence). CDR3 length: 15 amino acids. The CDR3 bases are TGTGCCAGCAGCTTAGGGCTCAGGGGGCACGGTGGCTACACCTTC. The encoded protein is CASSLGLRGHGGYTF.

This sequence joins TRBV11-2 and TRBJ2-4; perhaps TRBD2 as D (6 bases). CDR3 length: 15 residues. From germline, CDR1 is SGHAT and CDR2 FQNNGV. V shed 3 bases and J shed 9 bases, with 18 bases lying between them. This CDR3 is CASSLGGSGSGIQYF. In DNA, the CDR3 is TGTGCCAGCAGCTTGGGAGGTTCGGGATCGGGCATTCAGTACTTC. Using reference TRBV11-2 and TRBJ2-4 for the parts outside the CDR3, the full variable domain is EAGVAQSPRYKIIEKRQSVAFWCNPISGHATLYWYQQILGQGPKLLIQFQNNGVVDDSQLPKDRFSAERLKGVDSTLKIQPAKLEDSAVYLCASSLGGSGSGIQYFGAGTRLSVL.

The chain carries TRBV7-9 and TRBJ2-5, with TRBD2 as a possible D gene (5 bases). This CDR3 spans 13 amino acids. The V gene lost 1 base and the J gene lost 7 bases, with 10 bases spanning the gap. CDR1 is SEHNR, CDR2 FQNEAQ, per germline (reference sequence). This CDR3 is CASSLGTSGTQYF. CDR3 nucleotide sequence: TGTGCCAGCAGCTTAGGGACTTCGGGGACCCAGTACTTC.

This chain links TRBV5-1 with TRBJ2-2; tentatively, D is TRBD1 (5 bases). Germline V CDR1 and CDR2: SGHRS, YFSETQ. CDR3 length: 15 amino acids. Trimming pared 0 bases from V and 6 bases from J, leaving 12 bases between. For the CDR3, the DNA is TGCGCCAGCAGCTTGGGACCCCAGGGCGCCGGGGAGCTGTTTTTT. It yields the protein CASSLGPQGAGELFF.

The chain is built from TRBV7-9 and TRBJ2-4; tentatively, D is TRBD1 (5 bases). Germline V gene lookup returns CDR1 SEHNR and CDR2 FQNEAQ (reference sequence). The CDR3 sequence is 14 residues long. The V gene lost 3 bases and the J gene lost 9 bases, with 15 bases spanning the gap. CDR3 protein: CASSFGHREGIQYF. DNA for the CDR3: TGTGCCAGCAGCTTTGGACACCGAGAAGGCATTCAGTACTTC.

CDR3 loop: CASSWGHLLGFGYTF. The CDR3 nucleotides read TGTGCCAGCAGTTGGGGACACCTCCTAGGTTTCGGCTACACCTTC. This sequence joins TRBV27 and TRBJ1-2, with D maybe TRBD1 (6 bases). V shed 4 bases and J shed 8 bases, with 20 bases lying between them. This CDR3 region has 15 residues. Per germline, CDR1 MNHEY and CDR2 SMNVEV (reference sequence).

The CDR3 reads CASSLTSLAYEQYF. The CDR3, as DNA: TGTGCCAGCTCTCTTACTAGTCTAGCCTACGAGCAGTACTTC. This chain uses TRBV18 with TRBJ2-7; weak D call: TRBD2 (5 bases). The CDR3 consists of 14 residues. Germline values: CDR1 KGHSH, CDR2 LQKENI. V lost 6 bases and J lost 2, with 14 bases in between.

V usage is TRBV28 and J usage is TRBJ1-5, with 7 bases that match TRBD1. Trimming removed 5 bases from V and 0 bases from J; junction bases left unmatched: 4. The CDR3 totals 15 residues. Per germline, CDR1 MDHEN and CDR2 SYDVKM. The CDR3 nucleotides read TGTGCCAGCAGTGAGGGGACAGTTAGCAATCAGCCCCAGCATTTT. The encoded protein is CASSEGTVSNQPQHF.

The rearrangement links TRBV19 to TRBJ2-7; 8 positions match TRBD2. Germline trimming cut 4 bases from V and 3 bases from J; bases unmatched to any gene: 8. The V gene's germline CDR1 is LNHDA and CDR2 SQIVND (reference sequence). The CDR3 is made up of 15 amino acids. The CDR3 DNA is TGTGCCAGTAGTAGCGAACTAGCGGAAGGCTACGAGCAGTACTTC. Translated, it gives CASSSELAEGYEQYF.